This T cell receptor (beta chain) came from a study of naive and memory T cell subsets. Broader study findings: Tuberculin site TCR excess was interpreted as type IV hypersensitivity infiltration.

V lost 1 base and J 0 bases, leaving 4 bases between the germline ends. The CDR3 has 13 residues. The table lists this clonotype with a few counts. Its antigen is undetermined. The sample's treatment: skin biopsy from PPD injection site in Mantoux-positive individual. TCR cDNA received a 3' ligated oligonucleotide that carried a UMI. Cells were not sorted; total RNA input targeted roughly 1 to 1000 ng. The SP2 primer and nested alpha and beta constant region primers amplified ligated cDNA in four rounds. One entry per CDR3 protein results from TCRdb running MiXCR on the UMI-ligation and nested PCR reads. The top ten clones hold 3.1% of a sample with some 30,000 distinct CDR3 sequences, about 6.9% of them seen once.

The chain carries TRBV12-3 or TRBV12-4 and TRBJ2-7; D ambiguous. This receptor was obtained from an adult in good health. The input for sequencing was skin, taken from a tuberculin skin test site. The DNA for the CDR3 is TGTGCCAGCAGTTTAGGGCGCTCCTACGAGCAGTACTTC. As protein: CASSLGRSYEQYF.